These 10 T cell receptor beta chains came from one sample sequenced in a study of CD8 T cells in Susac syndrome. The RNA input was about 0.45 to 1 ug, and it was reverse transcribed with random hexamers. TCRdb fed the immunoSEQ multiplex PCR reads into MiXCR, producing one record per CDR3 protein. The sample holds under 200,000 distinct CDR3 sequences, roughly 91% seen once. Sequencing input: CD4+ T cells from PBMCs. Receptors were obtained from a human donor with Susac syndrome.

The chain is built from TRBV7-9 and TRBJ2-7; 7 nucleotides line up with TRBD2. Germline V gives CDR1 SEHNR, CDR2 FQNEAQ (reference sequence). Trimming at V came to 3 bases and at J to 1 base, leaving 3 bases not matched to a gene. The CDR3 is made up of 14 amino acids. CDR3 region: CASSFPAGSYEQYF. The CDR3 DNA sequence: TGTGCCAGCAGCTTCCCAGCGGGGTCCTACGAGCAGTACTTC.

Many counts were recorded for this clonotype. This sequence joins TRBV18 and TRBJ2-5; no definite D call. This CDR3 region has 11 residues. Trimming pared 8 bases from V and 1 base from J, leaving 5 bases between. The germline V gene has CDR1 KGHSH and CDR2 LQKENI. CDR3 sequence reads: CASSPQETQYF. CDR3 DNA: TGTGCCAGCAGCCCCCAAGAGACCCAGTACTTC.

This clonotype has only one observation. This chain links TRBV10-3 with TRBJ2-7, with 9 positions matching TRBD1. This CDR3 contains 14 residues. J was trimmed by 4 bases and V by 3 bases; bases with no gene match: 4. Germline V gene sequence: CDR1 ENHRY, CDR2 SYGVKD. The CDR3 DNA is TGTGCCATCAGTGAAATGGACAGGGGTTACGAGCAGTACTTC. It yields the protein CAISEMDRGYEQYF.

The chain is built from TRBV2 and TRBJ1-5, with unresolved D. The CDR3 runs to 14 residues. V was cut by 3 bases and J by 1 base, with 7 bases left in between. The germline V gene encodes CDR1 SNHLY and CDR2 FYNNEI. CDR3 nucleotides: TGTGCCAGCAGTGACCCGAGGAGCAATCAGCCCCAGCATTTT. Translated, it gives CASSDPRSNQPQHF.

In DNA form, the CDR3 reads TGCAGCGTTGGAAGCTCTGGAAACACCATATATTTT. Amino acid sequence: CSVGSSGNTIYF. The V and J genes are TRBV29-1 and TRBJ1-3; no reliable D call. The CDR3 covers 12 residues. Between the trimmed V and J ends, which lost 4 bases and 0 bases, there was a span of 4 bases. The germline gives CDR1 SQVTM, CDR2 ANQGSEA.

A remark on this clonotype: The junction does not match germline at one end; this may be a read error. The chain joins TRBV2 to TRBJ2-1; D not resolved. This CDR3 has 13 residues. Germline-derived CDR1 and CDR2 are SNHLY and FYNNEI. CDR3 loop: CASREDAGFEQFF. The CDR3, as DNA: TGTGCCAGCAGGGAAGACGCCGGGTTTGAGCAGTTCTTC.

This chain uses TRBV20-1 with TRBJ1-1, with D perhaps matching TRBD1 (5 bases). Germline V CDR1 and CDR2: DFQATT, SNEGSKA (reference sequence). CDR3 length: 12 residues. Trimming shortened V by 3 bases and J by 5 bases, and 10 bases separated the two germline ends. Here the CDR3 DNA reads TGCAGTGCTAGGAACAGGAGGACTGAAGCTTTCTTT. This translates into CSARNRRTEAFF.

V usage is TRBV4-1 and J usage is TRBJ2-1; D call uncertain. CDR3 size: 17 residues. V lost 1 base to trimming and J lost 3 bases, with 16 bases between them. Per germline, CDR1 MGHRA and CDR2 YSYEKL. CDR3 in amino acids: CASSQVDLVSFYNEQFF. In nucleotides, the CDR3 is TGCGCCAGCAGCCAAGTGGACCTAGTTTCCTTCTACAATGAGCAGTTCTTC.

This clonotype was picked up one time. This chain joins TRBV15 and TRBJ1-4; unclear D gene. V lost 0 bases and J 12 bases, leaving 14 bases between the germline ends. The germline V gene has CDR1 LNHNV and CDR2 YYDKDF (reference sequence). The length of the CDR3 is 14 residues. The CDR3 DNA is TGTGCCACCAGCAGAGAGGATGGCAGTAAGCAACTGTTTTTT. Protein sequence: CATSREDGSKQLFF.

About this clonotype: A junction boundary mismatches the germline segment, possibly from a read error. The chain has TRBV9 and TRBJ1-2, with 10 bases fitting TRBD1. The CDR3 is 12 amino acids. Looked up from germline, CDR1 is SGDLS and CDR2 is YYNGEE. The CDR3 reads CASSAQTGGEAF. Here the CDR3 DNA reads TGTGCCAGCAGCGCCCAGACAGGGGGCGAAGCCTTC. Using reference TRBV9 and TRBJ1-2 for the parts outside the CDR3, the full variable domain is DSGVTQTPKHLITATGQRVTLRCSPRSGDLSVYWYQQSLDQGLQFLIQYYNGEERAKGNILERFSAQQFPDLHSELNLSSLELGDSALYFCASSAQTGGEAFGSGTRLTVV.